These 27 T cell receptor beta chains originate from one sample sequenced in a study of shared clonotypes between healthy human individuals. Profiled with immunoSEQ multiplex PCR; TCRdb holds only in-frame clones, not every one. This sample carries approximately 530,000 clones, about 96% of them seen once, and the ten largest clones take about 0.068%. What was sequenced was naive CD4+ T cells sorted from blood. The subset was: CD45RA+ positively selected. These receptors were collected from a woman aged 25 to 39 in good health.

The chain has TRBV5-4 and TRBJ1-1; 7 bases are shared with TRBD1. CDR3 size: 14 residues. Germline loops: CDR1 SGHNT, CDR2 YYREEE (reference sequence). J gave up 3 bases and V 2 bases, and 4 bases lay outside the gene matches. The DNA for the CDR3 is TGTGCCAGCAGCTTTGGACAGGTAGACACTGAAGCTTTCTTT. Translation gives CASSFGQVDTEAFF.

CDR3 residues: CASSENGALAGELFF. For the CDR3, the DNA is TGCGCCAGCAGTGAGAACGGTGCACTCGCCGGGGAGCTGTTTTTT. The V call is TRBV10-2, the J call TRBJ2-2, with D unresolved. Germline V gives CDR1 WSHSY, CDR2 SAAADI. V gave up 2 bases and J gave up 6 bases, with 13 bases separating them. The CDR3 spans 15 residues.

The V and J genes are TRBV15 and TRBJ2-1; 12 bases fit TRBD1. Trimming took 2 bases from V and 10 from J; bases not matched to a gene: 12. The germline gives CDR1 LNHNV, CDR2 YYDKDF (reference sequence). The CDR3 is 17 residues long. The CDR3 DNA reads TGTGCCACCAGCAGACGCCTTTGGGGACAGGGGGCGCGGGAGCAGTTCTTC. Protein: CATSRRLWGQGAREQFF. The full variable domain, its missing parts supplied by reference TRBV15 and TRBJ2-1, is DAMVIQNPRYQVTQFGKPVTLSCSQTLNHNVMYWYQQKSSQAPKLLFHYYDKDFNNEADTPDNFQSRRPNTSFCFLDIRSPGLGDTAMYLCATSRRLWGQGAREQFFGPGTRLTVL.

The chain is built from TRBV10-3 and TRBJ2-1, with TRBD2 matching over 10 bases. The germline V gene has CDR1 ENHRY and CDR2 SYGVKD. There are 15 residues in the CDR3. J was trimmed by 3 bases and V by 5 bases; bases with no gene match: 4. CDR3 loop: CAISPGLANYNEQFF. CDR3 nucleotide sequence: TGTGCCATCAGTCCGGGACTAGCGAACTACAATGAGCAGTTCTTC.

J is TRBJ1-4 and V is TRBV5-1; D is uncertain. The CDR3 contains 13 residues. Trimming cost V 0 bases and J 7 bases, with 7 bases left between them. Germline V gene data show CDR1 as SGHRS and CDR2 as YFSETQ. The CDR3 bases are TGCGCCAGCAGCTTGGGACATTCTGAAAAACTGTTTTTT. Translating it yields CASSLGHSEKLFF.

This clone showed up just once. This chain joins TRBV4-1 and TRBJ1-4; 8 bases are a match to TRBD1. The CDR3 is 17 amino acids. CDR1 and CDR2 (germline): MGHRA, YSYEKL. V shed 4 bases, J shed 4 bases, and the junction held 11 bases outside the gene matches. CDR3 sequence: CASSRGQGPTSNEKLFF. The CDR3 bases are TGCGCCAGCAGCCGCGGACAGGGCCCTACCAGTAATGAAAAACTGTTTTTT.

This clone has only one observation. This chain joins TRBV10-3 and TRBJ1-5; D is ambiguous. The germline V gene encodes CDR1 ENHRY and CDR2 SYGVKD. Between the trimmed V and J ends, which lost 4 bases and 7 bases, there was a span of 14 bases. This CDR3 region has 14 residues. CDR3 sequence reads: CAISGREGSQPQHF. The CDR3 nucleotides read TGTGCCATCAGTGGCCGGGAGGGAAGCCAGCCCCAGCATTTT.

This chain uses TRBV6-1 with TRBJ2-7; 11 positions match TRBD1. The V gene end was trimmed by 4 bases and the J gene end by 0 bases; junction bases not matched to a gene: 5. Germline assignment: CDR1 MNHNS and CDR2 SASEGT. The CDR3 loop spans 16 amino acids. The CDR3 bases are TGTGCCAGCAGTGCCGGGACAGGGGGTTCCTCCTACGAGCAGTACTTC. This encodes CASSAGTGGSSYEQYF.

The chain joins TRBV9 to TRBJ1-4; D is unclear. The CDR3 consists of 12 residues. The ends were cut back, 0 bases at V and 14 bases at J, with 11 bases in the middle. Per the germline V gene, CDR1 is SGDLS and CDR2 is YYNGEE. This CDR3 is CASSVDEGNLFF. In DNA form, the CDR3 reads TGTGCCAGCAGCGTAGATGAGGGAAATCTGTTTTTT.

The chain couples TRBV27 to TRBJ2-7; tentatively, D is TRBD2 (5 bases). CDR3 size: 15 residues. CDR1 and CDR2 (germline): MNHEY, SMNVEV (reference sequence). V lost 3 bases and J lost 2, with 14 bases in between. The CDR3: CASSLKMDFTYEQYF. The DNA for the CDR3 is TGTGCCAGCAGTTTGAAAATGGACTTTACCTACGAGCAGTACTTC.

The rearrangement links TRBV14 to TRBJ2-1; TRBD2 matches at 8 bases. Germline values: CDR1 SGHDN, CDR2 FVKESK. CDR3 length equals 16 residues. The junction had 9 bases not matched to a gene; V was cut back by 6 bases and J by 2 bases. The CDR3 DNA reads as TGTGCCAGCAGTCTAAGCGGGAGTGTGCCCTACAATGAGCAGTTCTTC. This sequence encodes CASSLSGSVPYNEQFF.

The chain joins TRBV4-1 to TRBJ2-5; the D call may be TRBD1 or TRBD2 (6 bases each). The CDR3 is 16 amino acids. V was trimmed by 0 bases and J by 4 bases, leaving 15 bases between them. Germline CDR1 and CDR2: MGHRA and YSYEKL. The CDR3 is CASSQDTTGAGETQYF. CDR3 in DNA: TGCGCCAGCAGCCAAGACACAACGGGGGCGGGAGAGACCCAGTACTTC.

The chain employs TRBV6-5 and TRBJ2-2, with TRBD1 identical over 8 bases. Germline CDR1 and CDR2: MNHEY and SVGAGI. The CDR3 loop spans 15 amino acids. Trimming took 0 bases from V and 5 from J; bases not matched to a gene: 2. This CDR3 reads CASSYSDRVTGELFF. The CDR3 nucleotides are TGTGCCAGCAGTTACTCGGACAGGGTGACCGGGGAGCTGTTTTTT.

The CDR3 sequence: CASSLAPLAGGVEQFF. CDR3 coding DNA: TGCGCCAGCAGCTTGGCCCCACTAGCGGGAGGGGTTGAGCAGTTCTTC. This rearrangement joins TRBV5-1 to TRBJ2-1; 13 nucleotides line up with TRBD2. Germline trimming cut 0 bases from V and 9 bases from J; bases unmatched to any gene: 6. Looked up from germline, CDR1 is SGHRS and CDR2 is YFSETQ. This CDR3 comprises 16 residues.

The V gene is TRBV27, the J gene TRBJ1-1; 7 bases are a match to TRBD1. This CDR3 spans 16 amino acids. The V and J ends lost 5 bases and 6 bases, in that order; junction bases with no gene match: 15. In germline, CDR1 is MNHEY, CDR2 SMNVEV (reference sequence). The CDR3 nucleotides read TGTGCCAGCAGTCCGCGCGTAGGGGGCAATTATGCTGAAGCTTTCTTT. Its protein product is CASSPRVGGNYAEAFF.

V is TRBV27 and J is TRBJ2-2; maybe TRBD2 (6 bases). V lost 7 bases, J lost 4 bases, and 19 bases lay in between. Germline V gene sequence: CDR1 MNHEY, CDR2 SMNVEV (reference sequence). The CDR3 consists of 16 residues. The CDR3 region is CASKGSLRGITGELFF. For the CDR3, the DNA is TGTGCCAGCAAAGGAAGCTTGCGGGGTATCACCGGGGAGCTGTTTTTT.

The chain combines TRBV6-1 with TRBJ2-2, with D perhaps TRBD2 (6 bases). Germline CDR1 is MNHNS and CDR2 is SASEGT. The CDR3 is 17 amino acids. V was shortened by 4 bases and J by 5 bases, with 20 bases between the two germline ends. Here the CDR3 DNA reads TGTGCCAGCAGTGCCTCCTTAGTAGGAGCGGGTACCGGGGAGCTGTTTTTT. Protein product: CASSASLVGAGTGELFF.

V and J are TRBV6-5 and TRBJ2-7, with a possible D match to TRBD1 (5 bases). Trimming took off 2 bases at V and 1 base at J, with 12 bases between the two ends. This CDR3 region has 15 residues. From germline, CDR1 is MNHEY and CDR2 SVGAGI. The CDR3 spells CASSYDSDPSYEQYF. The CDR3 DNA is TGTGCCAGCAGTTACGACAGCGACCCGTCCTACGAGCAGTACTTC.

The CDR3, as DNA: TGTGCCAGCAGCTCCACGGACTACCCTTACGAGCAGTACTTC. It encodes CASSSTDYPYEQYF. The chain uses TRBV5-4 and TRBJ2-7, with D perhaps matching TRBD2 (6 bases). CDR1 is SGHNT and CDR2 is YYREEE in the germline V gene (reference sequence). Trimming pared 3 bases from V and 4 bases from J, leaving 14 bases between. This CDR3 comprises 14 residues.

The chain employs TRBV7-9 and TRBJ1-4; D remains ambiguous. Per the germline V gene, CDR1 is SEHNR and CDR2 is FQNEAQ (reference sequence). The CDR3 is made up of 15 amino acids. V gave up 5 bases and J gave up 7 bases, with 17 bases separating them. The CDR3 DNA sequence: TGTGCCAGCAGCCCACAACAGAAAACCCTTGAAAAACTGTTTTTT. Translation gives CASSPQQKTLEKLFF.

The rearrangement links TRBV5-1 to TRBJ2-3; 7 bases line up with TRBD2. Germline V gene sequence: CDR1 SGHRS, CDR2 YFSETQ. V shed 4 bases and J 2 bases; nucleotides not matched to a gene: 7. CDR3 length equals 15 residues. CDR3 DNA sequence: TGCGCCAGCAGCCGAGGGGCGGGGGTCACAGATACGCAGTATTTT. This gives the protein CASSRGAGVTDTQYF.

This chain uses TRBV4-1 with TRBJ1-1; the match to TRBD1 covers 9 bases. The V and J ends lost 2 bases and 10 bases, in that order; junction bases with no gene match: 5. Germline-derived CDR1 and CDR2 are MGHRA and YSYEKL. The CDR3 sequence is 13 residues long. In nucleotides, the CDR3 is TGCGCCAGCAGCCAATATGACAGGGGGGGAGCTTTCTTT. It is translated as CASSQYDRGGAFF.

CDR3 in amino acids: CASSLHYGYTF. CDR3 bases: TGTGCCAGCAGTTTACACTATGGCTACACCTTC. The genes are TRBV28 and TRBJ1-2; D is unresolved. The CDR3 sequence is 11 residues long. Germline V gene data show CDR1 as MDHEN and CDR2 as SYDVKM. V was cut by 2 bases and J by 3 bases, with 1 base left in between.

V is TRBV7-8 and J is TRBJ2-7, with TRBD2 identical over 14 bases. This CDR3 has 18 residues. The junction had 10 bases not matched to a gene; V was cut back by 4 bases and J by 2 bases. Germline V CDR1 and CDR2: SGHVS, FQNEAQ. The CDR3 is CASSWGLAGVYAAYEQYF. The CDR3 DNA sequence: TGTGCCAGCAGCTGGGGACTAGCGGGAGTGTATGCAGCCTACGAGCAGTACTTC.

This chain uses TRBV7-9 with TRBJ2-3; D is uncertain. The germline V gene encodes CDR1 SEHNR and CDR2 FQNEAQ (reference sequence). The CDR3 runs to 15 residues. With 5 bases removed from V and 0 bases from J, the gap between germline ends came to 12 bases. The CDR3 sequence: CASSPDGTSTDTQYF. The CDR3 nucleotides are TGTGCCAGCAGCCCCGACGGTACTAGCACAGATACGCAGTATTTT.

Comments on this clone: The same CDR3 arises from other DNA sequences in this sample as well. V usage is TRBV18 and J usage is TRBJ2-5; D tentatively reads TRBD1 or TRBD2 (5 bases each). V was trimmed by 2 bases and J by 4 bases, leaving 11 bases between them. This CDR3 has 14 residues. Germline CDR1 is KGHSH and CDR2 is LQKENI. CDR3 region: CASSPGTGRETQYF. The CDR3, as DNA: TGTGCCAGCTCACCAGGGACGGGACGAGAGACCCAGTACTTC.

V and J are TRBV28 and TRBJ2-2, with D tentatively TRBD1 (7 bases). Germline CDR1 is MDHEN and CDR2 is SYDVKM. The ends were cut back, 6 bases at V and 4 bases at J, with 15 bases in the middle. The CDR3 loop spans 15 amino acids. CDR3 DNA sequence: TGTGCCAGCAGCCGCAGGGGGGCGGGCACCGGGGAGCTGTTTTTT. It is translated as CASSRRGAGTGELFF.